The rows below give T cell receptor beta chains drawn from one sample of a study of cytomegalovirus exposure and HLA in healthy donors. This table comes from immunoSEQ multiplex PCR, and its TCRdb copy is limited to in-frame clones, with some not included. The table records approximately 160,000 clones, roughly 75% of them present only once. Source material: PBMCs. The receptors derive from a male donor in good health and CMV-seronegative. Each CDR3 is given with its conserved first and last residue. Each record gives: V gene, CDR3 protein.

>TRBV9
CASSVKGVGNTIYF
>TRBV19
CASSTQGYEQYF
>TRBV2
CASSPRGGRTEAFF
>TRBV13
CASKKDRASYEQYF
>TRBV28
CASSFPGRNIQYF
>TRBV5-1
CASSPGTSGGLGGTQYF
>TRBV19
CASRALASSYEQYF
>TRBV5-5
CASSLARGGSEQYF
>TRBV28
CASSIAGNTEAFF
>TRBV7-2
CASSPRLAGGGSSYEQYF
>TRBV18
CASSPPGTFYTEAFF
>TRBV4-1
CASSQGRDQPQHF
>TRBV5-6
CASSLGRGTGVVNEAFF
>TRBV9
CASSVGLGGTGNYGYTF
>TRBV5-1
CASSRGGQGVDTQYF
>TRBV7-2
CASSPPTGRGYTF
>TRBV5-1
CASRADSEIGYTF
>TRBV30
CAWSVTGDSPLHF
>TRBV7-9
CASSFGTSGYNEQFF
>TRBV6-5
CAVSTGVKGGYTF
>TRBV5-8
CASSRDREYEQYF
>TRBV9
CASSPQGRHGYTF
>TRBV29-1
CSVLLPQVSYNEQFF
>TRBV6-5
CASSYSPNLVDEQFF
>TRBV7-6
CASSSGLEQETQYF
>TRBV6-1
CASSLDRAVGSLHF
>TRBV5-4
CATEEDWNTDTQYF
>TRBV6-6
CASSRDTRPNTEAFF
>TRBV5-1
CASSLGQSSYNEQFF
>TRBV7-9
CASSPGRNTEAFF
>TRBV28
CASSFGTFFGGSTGELFF
>TRBV30
CAWSRVRGAKNIQYF
>TRBV10-3
CAISENRGGMNTEAFF
>TRBV7-9
CASSQGLAGFIGELFF
>TRBV12-1
CASSFGGQGAEGNQPQHF
>TRBV6-1
CASSSTSGNYEQYF
>TRBV2
CASSRDRQPGELFF
>TRBV28
CASRDRGAYNYGYTF
>TRBV5-4
CASSTKQQAHKNIQYF